The subject of this entry is one T cell receptor (beta chain). This sample was taken from a study of blood T cell repertoires in COVID-19. Study-wide background: The origin of the acute and convalescent COVID-19 samples was the United States, Italy and Spain. In each case, the material was cDNA or gDNA derived from T cells, B-cell-depleted T cells, or PBMCs.

Study processing details: Amplification from reference gene primers served as the basis for estimated nucleated cell counts. The assay was immunoSEQ multiplex PCR, and TCRdb's table has in-frame clones only and misses some. The D gene and trimming were derived from the DNA, and the V and J assignments and clone size from that table. The sample lists approximately 300,000 clones; 85% were seen once. Germline assignment: CDR1 GTSNPN and CDR2 SVGIG (reference sequence). There are 18 residues in the CDR3. V lost 0 bases to trimming and J lost 4 bases, with 22 bases between them. This receptor was obtained from a woman aged 45-59 years with active or convalescent COVID-19. J is TRBJ2-1 and V is TRBV30; a possible D gene is TRBD2 (5 bases). Sequenced material: peripheral blood. This CDR3 is CAWSVSLWEFGKYNEQFF. CDR3 sequence (DNA): TGTGCCTGGAGTGTATCCTTATGGGAGTTCGGAAAATACAATGAGCAGTTCTTC.